A single sample is the source of the 15 T cell receptor beta chains below, sequenced in a study of identical twins. TCRdb processed the 5' RACE reads anew with MiXCR; each CDR3 protein has one entry. The sample contains about 550,000 distinct CDR3 sequences, about a fifth of which appear only once. These records were also assigned to another study, of yellow fever vaccine responses in identical twins.

The source material was CD4+ T cells sorted from blood. The receptor set was obtained from a woman under 30 in good health.

This clonotype was seen more than once but under ten times. This rearrangement joins TRBV3-1 to TRBJ1-5, with 9 nucleotides matching TRBD1. The CDR3 totals 15 residues. CDR1 and CDR2 from the germline V gene are LGHDT and YNNKEL (reference sequence). V trimming: 3 bases; J trimming: 8 bases; junction bases outside the gene matches: 8. The DNA for the CDR3 is TGTGCCAGCAGCCATACAGGGGGCTCGTGGGAGCCCCAGCATTTT. Translating gives CASSHTGGSWEPQHF.

This clonotype was seen a handful of times. The rearrangement uses TRBV12-3 or TRBV12-4 and TRBJ2-3; D may match TRBD1 or TRBD2 (5 bases each). Deletions cut 6 bases from V and 0 bases from J, with 16 bases between. The CDR3 sequence is 16 residues long. CDR3 region: CASRSTEGPSTDTQYF. In DNA form, the CDR3 reads TGTGCCAGCAGATCTACTGAGGGGCCTAGCACAGATACGCAGTATTTT.

This clonotype was picked up a small number of times. The V and J genes are TRBV18 and TRBJ2-3; possibly TRBD1 or TRBD2 for D (5 bases each). V lost 4 bases to trimming and J lost 1 base, with 18 bases between them. CDR1 KGHSH and CDR2 LQKENI come from the germline V gene. The CDR3 spans 17 residues. In DNA form, the CDR3 reads TGTGCCAGCTCACGACTCTCCGGGACCGGAGGCACAGATACGCAGTATTTT. It encodes CASSRLSGTGGTDTQYF.

The gene calls are TRBV12-3 or TRBV12-4 and TRBJ2-2, with D unclear. The CDR3 sequence is 15 residues long. With 1 base removed from V and 4 bases from J, the gap between germline ends came to 10 bases. Here the CDR3 DNA reads TGTGCCAGCAGTTTAGGAGTTCTTAGCACCGGGGAGCTGTTTTTT. It translates to CASSLGVLSTGELFF.

This clonotype was observed a few times. V and J are TRBV5-1 and TRBJ2-3; D gene unclear. This CDR3 has 15 residues. The germline gives CDR1 SGHRS, CDR2 YFSETQ. V was shortened by 0 bases and J by 7 bases, with 15 bases between the two germline ends. For the CDR3, the DNA is TGCGCCAGCAGCTTGGGAATAGGCCCTCTCTATACGCAGTATTTT. Amino acids: CASSLGIGPLYTQYF.

This clonotype appeared many times. This chain connects TRBV5-1 to TRBJ2-7, with a weak D call TRBD1 (5 bases). The V gene lost 1 base and the J gene lost 0 bases, with 11 bases spanning the gap. The CDR3 is 15 amino acids. Germline V gene lookup returns CDR1 SGHRS and CDR2 YFSETQ. In DNA form, the CDR3 reads TGCGCCAGCAGCTTGTATCAGGGAAACTCCTACGAGCAGTACTTC. Translation: CASSLYQGNSYEQYF. Variable domain in full (rest from reference TRBV5-1 and TRBJ2-7): KAGVTQTPRYLIKTRGQQVTLSCSPISGHRSVSWYQQTPGQGLQFLFEYFSETQRNKGNFPGRFSGRQFSNSRSEMNVSTLELGDSALYLCASSLYQGNSYEQYFGPGTRLTVT.

This clonotype came up a few times. The chain links TRBV5-1 to TRBJ2-3; either TRBD1 or TRBD2 may supply D (6 bases each). V was shortened by 1 base and J by 0 bases, with 15 bases between the two germline ends. This CDR3 is 17 amino acids long. From germline, CDR1 is SGHRS and CDR2 YFSETQ. The CDR3 spells CASSLRGPPVSTDTQYF. The CDR3, as DNA: TGCGCCAGCAGCTTGCGGGGGCCCCCAGTTAGCACAGATACGCAGTATTTT.

A few counts support this clonotype. The chain couples TRBV12-3 or TRBV12-4 to TRBJ2-7, with D possibly matching TRBD2 (5 bases). This CDR3 has 13 residues. The V gene lost 6 bases and the J gene lost 4 bases, with 13 bases spanning the gap. CDR3 residues: CASRRTVGYEQYF. The CDR3 DNA is TGTGCCAGCAGACGGACTGTAGGGTACGAGCAGTACTTC.

The chain employs TRBV3-1 and TRBJ2-1; TRBD1 or TRBD2 may be the D gene (7 bases each). Between the trimmed V and J ends, which lost 4 bases and 3 bases, there was a span of 13 bases. CDR3 length equals 15 residues. Germline assignment: CDR1 LGHDT and CDR2 YNNKEL (reference sequence). The DNA of the CDR3 is TGTGCCAGCAGCCCCCCCAGGGGGGGCTACAATGAGCAGTTCTTC. It encodes CASSPPRGGYNEQFF.

V usage is TRBV11-2 and J usage is TRBJ2-1; D may be TRBD1 (6 bases). Germline V CDR1 and CDR2: SGHAT, FQNNGV. The CDR3 has 13 residues. V shed 1 base and J shed 13 bases, with 14 bases lying between them. CDR3 sequence: CASSLAGQFHQFF. DNA for the CDR3: TGTGCCAGCAGCTTAGCGGGACAATTCCATCAGTTCTTC.

The V and J genes are TRBV1 and TRBJ2-1; the DNA was not used to check the table's D call, TRBD1. TRBV1 is a recognized pseudogene. This CDR3 region has 14 residues. The chain's CDR3 is CTSSTGRGWNEQFF. CDR3 coding DNA: TGCACCAGCAGCACCGGTCGGGGGTGGAATGAGCAGTTCTTC.

This clonotype has more than one count but fewer than ten. The chain recombines TRBV24-1 with TRBJ2-5; D assignment may be TRBD1 or TRBD2 (6 bases each). V lost 3 bases to trimming and J lost 2 bases, with 12 bases between them. Germline loops: CDR1 KGHDR, CDR2 SFDVKD. CDR3 length: 15 residues. CDR3 residues: CATSDAGQRQETQYF. As DNA, the CDR3 is TGTGCCACCAGTGATGCGGGACAAAGACAAGAGACCCAGTACTTC.

The chain carries TRBV21-1 and TRBJ1-5. TRBV21-1 is a known pseudogene. The length of the CDR3 is 17 residues. CDR3 coding DNA: TGTGCCAGCAGCAAAGTTGGGCCGCAGGAGAGCAATCAGCCCCAGCATTTT. This sequence encodes CASSKVGPQESNQPQHF.

V and J are TRBV9 and TRBJ2-3; a possible D gene is TRBD2 (6 bases). The germline CDR1 and CDR2 sequences are SGDLS and YYNGEE. The V end lost 1 base, the J end lost 3 bases, and 12 bases lay between the germline ends. This CDR3 spans 15 amino acids. The CDR3 protein is CASSVLGGGTDTQYF. CDR3 nucleotides: TGTGCCAGCAGCGTATTGGGAGGTGGGACAGATACGCAGTATTTT.

V usage is TRBV12-3 or TRBV12-4 and J usage is TRBJ2-3, with D hard to call. The CDR3 runs to 13 residues. V lost 2 bases and J 2 bases, leaving 5 bases between the germline ends. The CDR3 DNA follows: TGTGCCAGCAGTTTACGAAACACAGATACGCAGTATTTT. It encodes CASSLRNTDTQYF.